This T cell receptor (beta chain) comes out of a study of cytomegalovirus exposure and HLA in healthy donors. Points from the study as a whole: The majority of TCR sequences were rare, yet some public TCRs appeared in many donors. The study flagged some 170 TCR beta chains as cytomegalovirus-associated. Among the CMV-associated chains, three were confirmed in vitro as specific for CMV antigens.

About this clone: The antigen is undetermined.

Sequencing was performed with immunoSEQ multiplex PCR; in TCRdb, only in-frame clones are kept and a portion is missing. The data hold some 110,000 clones, with around 94% observed a single time. The donors were part of the validation cohort, which consisted of over a hundred subjects and was separate from the first cohort of 666 subjects. The source material was PBMCs. The TCR was taken from a woman in her late teens or twenties in good health and CMV-seronegative.

CDR3 residues: CASSYTGVDGYTF. CDR3 DNA sequence: TGTGCCAGCAGTTACACGGGGGTAGATGGCTACACCTTC. The gene calls are TRBV6-5 and TRBJ1-2; D perhaps matches TRBD1 (5 bases). The CDR3 consists of 13 residues. Germline V gene lookup returns CDR1 MNHEY and CDR2 SVGAGI. V was cut by 2 bases and J by 6 bases, with 10 bases left in between.